Described below is a single T cell receptor beta chain sequence and its context. All of the donors resided in Nashville, Tennessee, and each was a Caucasian adult. The data are from a study of shared clonotypes between healthy human individuals. The assay was run at deep level. It was on ten immunoSEQ deep assay plates that unsorted PBMC DNA was sequenced. The data were produced by immunoSEQ multiplex PCR, yet TCRdb's version contains in-frame clones alone and is incomplete. The sample includes roughly 490,000 clones, about three quarters of them seen just once. The origin of this receptor is a woman in her 40s in good health. Some clones in this sample may be carry-over from other donors' samples. Sequenced input: PBMCs.

DNA of the CDR3: TGTGCCAGCAGCCGGACGAGGGGCAGCCCGGCGCGGCAGCCCCAGCATTTT. It translates to CASSRTRGSPARQPQHF. The rearrangement links TRBV14 to TRBJ1-5, with TRBD1 as a possible D gene (5 bases). The CDR3 is made up of 17 amino acids. The V gene lost 4 bases and the J gene lost 7 bases, with 23 bases spanning the gap. CDR1 SGHDN and CDR2 FVKESK come from the germline V gene.